Presented here are 25 T cell receptor beta chains from one specimen sequenced in a study of blood T cell repertoires in COVID-19. Only in-frame clones appear in the TCRdb table, and some are missing; sequencing was by immunoSEQ multiplex PCR. The sample yields tens of thousands of clones, roughly 89% seen once. The sample taken for sequencing was peripheral blood. These TCRs come from a man aged 45-65 years with active COVID-19.

CDR3 nucleotides: TGCGCCAGCAGCCAAGTCTGGTTCCGCGGGAAGTACCAAGAGACCCAGTACTTC. Translation: CASSQVWFRGKYQETQYF. The rearrangement links TRBV4-1 to TRBJ2-5, with a possible D match to TRBD2 (6 bases). The germline V gene encodes CDR1 MGHRA and CDR2 YSYEKL. The V end was cut by 1 base, the J end by 0 bases, with 18 bases between. CDR3 length: 18 amino acids.

The chain recombines TRBV3-1 (or the pseudogene TRBV3-2) with TRBJ1-6; no definite D call. The CDR3 has 14 amino acids. Germline CDR1 and CDR2: LGHDT and YNNKEL (reference sequence). V was cut by 1 base and J by 8 bases, with 9 bases left in between. CDR3 nucleotide sequence: TGTGCCAGCAGCCAAGGTTACGGGGATTCACCCCTCCACTTT. It translates to CASSQGYGDSPLHF.

The gene calls are TRBV6-5 and TRBJ1-3, with unresolved D. This CDR3 is built from 14 residues. CDR1 is MNHEY and CDR2 is SVGAGI in the germline V gene. Trimming took off 6 bases at V and 0 bases at J, with 9 bases between the two ends. The CDR3 coding sequence is TGTGCCAGCAGCCAAGCAGGCTCTGGAAACACCATATATTTT. Translated: CASSQAGSGNTIYF.

This CDR3 reads CASSLQDREGGNIQYF. CDR3 DNA: TGTGCCAGCAGCTTACAGGACAGAGAAGGCGGAAACATTCAGTACTTC. The chain is built from TRBV7-8 and TRBJ2-4, with D tentatively TRBD1 (6 bases). There are 16 residues in the CDR3. V gave up 2 bases and J gave up 6 bases, with 17 bases separating them. Per germline, CDR1 SGHVS and CDR2 FQNEAQ.

V gene TRBV5-6 combines with J gene TRBJ1-1; D perhaps matches TRBD1 (6 bases). This CDR3 spans 15 amino acids. Germline loops: CDR1 SGHDT, CDR2 YYEEEE. V was pared by 4 bases and J by 2 bases, with 15 bases between. The CDR3 coding sequence is TGTGCCAGCAGCCCTTATGGACAGATAAACACTGAAGCTTTCTTT. Its translation is CASSPYGQINTEAFF.

This chain connects TRBV19 to TRBJ1-5; D might be TRBD1 (6 bases). There are 18 residues in the CDR3. V was shortened by 3 bases and J by 0 bases, with 18 bases between the two germline ends. CDR1 and CDR2 (germline): LNHDA, SQIVND (reference sequence). The CDR3 sequence: CASSIGDRPRRSNQPQHF. The CDR3 bases are TGTGCCAGTAGTATTGGAGACAGGCCAAGGCGTAGCAATCAGCCCCAGCATTTT. The full variable domain, in which reference TRBV19 and TRBJ1-5 provide the parts outside the CDR3, is DGGITQSPKYLFRKEGQNVTLSCEQNLNHDAMYWYRQDPGQGLRLIYYSQIVNDFQKGDIAEGYSVSREKKESFPLTVTSAQKNPTAFYLCASSIGDRPRRSNQPQHFGDGTRLSIL.

The chain joins TRBV11-1 to TRBJ2-7; TRBD1 matches at 11 bases. After removal of 7 bases from V and 7 bases from J, the junction contained 9 bases not matched to a gene. The germline V gene has CDR1 SGHAT and CDR2 FQDESV (reference sequence). The CDR3 is 14 amino acids. CDR3 coding DNA: TGTGCCAGCACCCCCGGGACAGGGGGTTGGGAGCAGTACTTC. Translation: CASTPGTGGWEQYF.

The CDR3 reads CASRRAGNTIYF. CDR3 DNA sequence: TGTGCCAGCCGTAGAGCTGGAAACACCATATATTTT. The chain has TRBV2 and TRBJ1-3, with D unclear. Germline values: CDR1 SNHLY, CDR2 FYNNEI. CDR3 size: 12 residues. The ends were cut back, 8 bases at V and 2 bases at J, with 7 bases in the middle.

This clone was counted only a few times. The chain employs TRBV7-3 and TRBJ1-2; no definite D call. V was clipped by 5 bases and J by 6 bases, with 19 bases between them. This CDR3 has 15 residues. Germline CDR1 is SGHTA and CDR2 is FQGTGA. The CDR3 sequence: CASSATPGNEDGYTF. CDR3 nucleotide sequence: TGTGCCAGCAGCGCTACTCCGGGAAATGAGGATGGCTACACCTTC.

This chain connects TRBV6-6 to TRBJ1-1; 9 bases align to TRBD1. Germline-derived CDR1 and CDR2 are MNHNY and SVGAGI (reference sequence). V shed 7 bases, J shed 3 bases, and the junction held 9 bases outside the gene matches. The CDR3 is 15 residues long. CDR3 protein: CASTRRTGVDTEAFF. The CDR3 DNA reads as TGTGCCAGCACCAGGCGGACAGGGGTGGACACTGAAGCTTTCTTT.

The chain is built from TRBV3-1 (or the pseudogene TRBV3-2) and TRBJ1-4; TRBD1 aligns across 8 bases. This CDR3 comprises 18 residues. Germline trimming cut 2 bases from V and 7 bases from J; bases unmatched to any gene: 15. The germline V gene has CDR1 LGHDT and CDR2 YNNKEL (reference sequence). The CDR3 DNA follows: TGTGCCAGCAGCCAAAATCCCGTAAAGACAGGGGAGGCTGAAAAACTGTTTTTT. Its protein product is CASSQNPVKTGEAEKLFF.

This clone was observed a few times. The gene calls are TRBV29-1 and TRBJ2-3; the match to TRBD2 covers 14 bases. V gave up 8 bases and J gave up 6 bases; unmatched junction bases: 10. CDR3 length equals 15 residues. Germline V lookup: CDR1 SQVTM, CDR2 ANQGSEA. The CDR3 coding sequence is TGCAGCTCCCTCCGACTAGCGGGGGGGTCTGATACGCAGTATTTT. Translating it yields CSSLRLAGGSDTQYF.

The table lists this clone with a count of one. CDR3 in amino acids: CASSRQPRGYGYTF. The DNA for the CDR3 is TGCGCCAGCAGTCGACAACCCAGGGGCTATGGCTACACCTTC. The chain links TRBV5-1 to TRBJ1-2, with TRBD1 as a possible D gene (6 bases). Germline assignment: CDR1 SGHRS and CDR2 YFSETQ. The germline V and J ends were trimmed by 5 bases and 4 bases, with 15 bases remaining between them. This CDR3 spans 14 amino acids.

The chain employs TRBV5-6 and TRBJ1-1; D gene ambiguous. The CDR3 runs to 11 residues. The germline V gene has CDR1 SGHDT and CDR2 YYEEEE. The V end was cut by 2 bases, the J end by 6 bases, with 5 bases between. CDR3 sequence reads: CASSFRAEAFF. The CDR3, as DNA: TGTGCCAGCAGCTTTAGAGCTGAAGCTTTCTTT.

This chain connects TRBV18 to TRBJ2-7; D remains ambiguous. V was pared by 3 bases and J by 3 bases, with 6 bases between. CDR1 is KGHSH, CDR2 LQKENI, per germline. The CDR3 extends over 12 amino acids. CDR3 in DNA: TGTGCCAGCTCACCGGCCAACTACGAGCAGTACTTC. It is translated as CASSPANYEQYF. The variable domain in full, with the rest retrieved from reference TRBV18 and TRBJ2-7, is NAGVMQNPRHLVRRRGQEARLRCSPMKGHSHVYWYRQLPEEGLKFMVYLQKENIIDESGMPKERFSAEFPKEGPSILRIQQVVRGDSAAYFCASSPANYEQYFGPGTRLTVT.

The chain has TRBV19 and TRBJ2-3; possible D gene TRBD2, 5 bases. Germline assignment: CDR1 LNHDA and CDR2 SQIVND (reference sequence). Between the trimmed V and J ends, which lost 7 bases and 6 bases, there was a span of 8 bases. The CDR3 is 11 residues long. The CDR3 reads CASKDYDTQYF. Here the CDR3 DNA reads TGTGCCAGTAAAGACTACGATACGCAGTATTTT.

The chain carries TRBV4-3 and TRBJ2-7; 7 bases map to TRBD1. The trim removed 2 bases at V and 2 bases at J, leaving 9 bases unmatched. Germline-derived CDR1 and CDR2 are LGHNA and YSLEER. This CDR3 has 16 residues. The CDR3 DNA reads as TGCGCCAGCAGCCAATACACAGGGGATTTAGCCTACGAGCAGTACTTC. Its translation: CASSQYTGDLAYEQYF.

This clone was picked up one time. The rearrangement uses TRBV12-3 or TRBV12-4 and TRBJ1-5; D unresolved. CDR3 length: 13 amino acids. The germline V and J ends were trimmed by 6 bases and 5 bases, with 11 bases remaining between them. CDR3 sequence: CASSIRWDQPQHF. DNA for the CDR3: TGTGCCAGCAGCATCAGGTGGGATCAGCCCCAGCATTTT.

CDR3 bases: TGTGCCAGCAGCTTGCTCAGGGGAACCTACGAGCAGTACTTC. Its protein product is CASSLLRGTYEQYF. This rearrangement joins TRBV5-6 to TRBJ2-7, with D tentatively TRBD1 (6 bases). The CDR3 loop spans 14 amino acids. Germline lookup yields CDR1 SGHDT and CDR2 YYEEEE. Between the trimmed V and J ends, which lost 1 base and 2 bases, there was a span of 10 bases.

This chain links TRBV19 with TRBJ1-1; no reliable D call. Germline loops: CDR1 LNHDA, CDR2 SQIVND (reference sequence). Trimming cost V 6 bases and J 0 bases, with 14 bases left between them. CDR3 length equals 15 residues. The CDR3 is CASRETVSMNTEAFF. CDR3 DNA sequence: TGTGCCAGTAGGGAGACTGTCTCCATGAACACTGAAGCTTTCTTT.

The V call is TRBV6-1, the J call TRBJ1-4; D ambiguous. Germline V gene data show CDR1 as MNHNS and CDR2 as SASEGT. The CDR3 runs to 15 residues. Trimming took 3 bases from V and 8 from J, leaving 16 bases between them. The CDR3 reads CASSDSYATREKLFF. The CDR3 nucleotides read TGTGCCAGCAGTGATTCGTACGCGACGAGGGAAAAACTGTTTTTT.

The V and J genes are TRBV4-2 and TRBJ1-2; tentatively, D is TRBD1 (6 bases). CDR1 LGHNA and CDR2 YNFKEQ come from the germline V gene. The V end was cut by 2 bases, the J end by 4 bases, with 17 bases between. CDR3 length: 16 residues. CDR3 amino acids: CASSQPTLLGAYGYTF. As DNA, the CDR3 is TGTGCCAGCAGCCAACCTACCTTGCTGGGGGCCTATGGCTACACCTTC.

This chain links TRBV12-3 or TRBV12-4 with TRBJ1-1; TRBD1 aligns across 7 bases. CDR3 length: 12 residues. V shed 6 bases, J shed 7 bases, and the junction held 5 bases outside the gene matches. DNA of the CDR3: TGTGCCAGCAGCCCGGACAGGAATGAAGCTTTCTTT. This sequence encodes CASSPDRNEAFF.

This chain joins TRBV28 and TRBJ1-6, with 7 positions matching TRBD1. Germline V gene lookup returns CDR1 MDHEN and CDR2 SYDVKM. V shed 4 bases, J shed 7 bases, and the junction held 4 bases outside the gene matches. This CDR3 spans 14 amino acids. Here the CDR3 reads CASSSTGLNSPLHF. CDR3 DNA: TGTGCCAGCAGTTCGACAGGGTTAAATTCACCCCTCCACTTT. Full variable domain (missing parts from reference TRBV28 and TRBJ1-6): DVKVTQSSRYLVKRTGEKVFLECVQDMDHENMFWYRQDPGLGLRLIYFSYDVKMKEKGDIPEGYSVSREKKERFSLILESASTNQTSMYLCASSSTGLNSPLHFGNGTRLTVT.

V and J are TRBV3-1 (or the pseudogene TRBV3-2) and TRBJ2-2, with D unclear. This CDR3 has 12 amino acids. Germline assignment: CDR1 LGHDT and CDR2 YNNKEL (reference sequence). V was trimmed by 4 bases and J by 6 bases, leaving 6 bases between them. This CDR3 reads CASSRRAGELFF. The CDR3 coding sequence is TGTGCCAGCAGCCGCCGGGCCGGGGAGCTGTTTTTT.